This T cell receptor (beta chain) was found in a study of cytomegalovirus exposure and HLA in healthy donors. Findings and caveats of the study: According to a later analysis, most TCR beta chains associated with CMV appeared HLA-restricted.

13 Jbeta primers and 60 Vbeta primers were used for the PCR. The table came from immunoSEQ multiplex PCR; TCRdb's copy has only in-frame clones and leaves some out. The table has about 130,000 clones, roughly four fifths seen once. There are 12 residues in the CDR3. Germline CDR1 and CDR2: LNHDA and SQIVND (reference sequence). V lost 5 bases, J lost 5 bases, and 9 bases lay in between. Turning to this clone: What it binds is unknown.

This sequence joins TRBV19 and TRBJ1-1; no reliable D call. The TCR comes from a man aged 25-45 years in good health and CMV-seronegative. Sequencing input: PBMCs. CDR3 coding DNA: TGTGCCAGTAGTGACCCCGGGACTGAAGCTTTCTTT. It translates to CASSDPGTEAFF.